What follows describes a single T cell receptor beta chain. The antigen remains undetermined. cDNA synthesis was performed by 5'RACE with 10-nucleotide random UMIs. TCRdb passed the 5' RACE reads through MiXCR, listing each CDR3 protein once. The repertoire has roughly 74,000 distinct CDR3 sequences, around 5.2% of them found once; the top ten carry less than 8%. The data stem from a study of neurological immune-mediated disorders. Trimming left V 0 bases short and J 2 bases short, with 9 bases between. In germline, CDR1 is SGHDT, CDR2 YYEEEE. The CDR3 contains 14 residues. Overall study results and limits: In multiple sclerosis patients, the repertoire cluster was unrelated to clinical or MRI findings.

Unsorted libraries were prepared from 2 million PBMCs that had been stored at -80 C. Sequenced material: PBMCs. The chain couples TRBV5-6 to TRBJ2-7, with D perhaps TRBD1 or TRBD2 (6 bases each). This TCR derives from a man between 18 and 35 years old with multiple sclerosis. The CDR3 DNA reads TGTGCCAGCAGCTTGGGCGGGGACACCTACGAGCAGTACTTC. Translated: CASSLGGDTYEQYF.